The 27 T cell receptor beta chains presented below share a single source sample, sequenced in a study of shared clonotypes between healthy human individuals. TCRdb's copy holds only in-frame clones and misses some; the assay was immunoSEQ multiplex PCR. The sample has over a million clones; about 84% are singletons. Sequenced material: memory CD4+ T cells from PBMCs. The subset is: CD45RA-negative fraction. The receptors here all came from a man younger than 35 in good health. Some clones in this sample may be carry-over from other donors' samples.

The V and J genes are TRBV5-1 and TRBJ2-7, with 8 bases matching TRBD2. The V and J ends lost 2 bases and 1 base, in that order; junction bases with no gene match: 8. The CDR3 extends over 16 amino acids. Looked up from germline, CDR1 is SGHRS and CDR2 is YFSETQ. CDR3 protein: CASSFSSTSVSYEQYF. CDR3 sequence (DNA): TGCGCCAGCAGCTTCTCATCGACTAGCGTATCCTACGAGCAGTACTTC.

V is TRBV2 and J is TRBJ1-4; D may be TRBD1 (6 bases). Trimming pared 5 bases from V and 8 bases from J, leaving 18 bases between. This CDR3 region has 15 residues. Germline CDR1 and CDR2: SNHLY and FYNNEI. The CDR3 DNA follows: TGTGCCAGCAGTACCCCACAGGGACCTCGGGAAAAACTGTTTTTT. This sequence encodes CASSTPQGPREKLFF.

The genes are TRBV5-1 and TRBJ2-7; a weak D match, TRBD2 (6 bases). CDR3 length equals 14 residues. Germline V gene lookup returns CDR1 SGHRS and CDR2 YFSETQ. V lost 1 base, J lost 5 bases, and 13 bases lay in between. CDR3 protein: CASSLLGGRDEQYF. CDR3 DNA: TGCGCCAGCAGCTTGCTTGGGGGGAGAGACGAGCAGTACTTC.

V is TRBV7-6 and J is TRBJ2-1, with 15 bases matching TRBD2. Unmatched junction bases numbered 6, after V lost 4 bases and J lost 8 bases. Germline CDR1 SGHVS, CDR2 FNYEAQ. The CDR3 sequence is 16 residues long. This CDR3 is CASSSGLAGGPDEQFF. The DNA for the CDR3 is TGTGCCAGCAGCTCCGGACTAGCGGGAGGGCCAGATGAGCAGTTCTTC.

The chain joins TRBV28 to TRBJ1-2; 7 nucleotides match TRBD1. The ends lost 6 bases at V and 0 bases at J; junction bases unmatched: 7. Germline CDR1 is MDHEN and CDR2 is SYDVKM. The CDR3 consists of 15 residues. CDR3 loop: CASRAWTGTNYGYTF. DNA of the CDR3: TGTGCCAGCAGAGCCTGGACAGGTACTAACTATGGCTACACCTTC.

This sequence joins TRBV19 and TRBJ2-1; TRBD1 aligns across 10 bases. Trimming at V came to 8 bases and at J to 8 bases, leaving 12 bases not matched to a gene. The CDR3 contains 15 residues. Germline lookup yields CDR1 LNHDA and CDR2 SQIVND (reference sequence). CDR3 bases: TGTGCCAGTGGGACAGGGGCCAGTGGCGGGGATGAGCAGTTCTTC. Protein product: CASGTGASGGDEQFF.

A remark on this clone: The same CDR3 is also encoded by other DNA sequences in this sample. The rearrangement joins TRBV7-3 to TRBJ2-3; 11 nucleotides match TRBD2. The V segment lost 5 bases and the J segment 4 bases; nucleotides outside the gene matches: 8. The CDR3 extends over 16 amino acids. Looked up from germline, CDR1 is SGHTA and CDR2 is FQGTGA. The CDR3 protein is CASSPIAGGPSDTQYF. CDR3 nucleotides: TGTGCCAGCAGCCCAATAGCGGGAGGGCCGTCAGATACGCAGTATTTT.

The chain recombines TRBV29-1 with TRBJ2-7; 8 positions agree with TRBD1. CDR3 size: 13 residues. V gave up 7 bases and J gave up 5 bases; unmatched junction bases: 10. Germline V CDR1 and CDR2: SQVTM, ANQGSEA. CDR3 coding DNA: TGCAGCGGCCGGACAGGGTTAAGAGACGAGCAGTACTTC. It yields the protein CSGRTGLRDEQYF.

The chain is built from TRBV6-6 and TRBJ1-2, with 9 nucleotides matching TRBD1. CDR1 and CDR2 from the germline V gene are MNHNY and SVGAGI (reference sequence). The ends lost 6 bases at V and 2 bases at J; junction bases unmatched: 7. This CDR3 has 15 amino acids. The CDR3 is CASREETGGNYGYTF. DNA for the CDR3: TGTGCCAGCAGAGAGGAAACAGGGGGCAACTATGGCTACACCTTC.

V gene TRBV9 combines with J gene TRBJ2-5; tentatively, D is TRBD2 (6 bases). Germline lookup yields CDR1 SGDLS and CDR2 YYNGEE. Trimming shortened V by 0 bases and J by 7 bases, and 13 bases separated the two germline ends. The CDR3 runs to 14 residues. The CDR3 DNA is TGTGCCAGCAGCGTAGGGGGGGAGATTGGGACCCAGTACTTC. It encodes CASSVGGEIGTQYF.

This clone was detected a few times. V gene TRBV7-3 combines with J gene TRBJ1-1; 10 positions agree with TRBD1. CDR3 length equals 13 residues. Trimming took 5 bases from V and 10 from J; bases not matched to a gene: 7. Germline values: CDR1 SGHTA, CDR2 FQGTGA. This CDR3 reads CASSAGQGRGAFF. The CDR3 DNA is TGTGCCAGCAGCGCGGGACAGGGGAGGGGAGCTTTCTTT. Looking up the rest from reference TRBV7-3 and TRBJ1-1 gives the full variable domain: GAGVSQTPSNKVTEKGKYVELRCDPISGHTALYWYRQSLGQGPEFLIYFQGTGAADDSGLPNDRFFAVRPEGSVSTLKIQRTERGDSAVYLCASSAGQGRGAFFGQGTRLTVV.

The chain combines TRBV19 with TRBJ1-1; 11 bases line up with TRBD1. The V gene's germline CDR1 is LNHDA and CDR2 SQIVND (reference sequence). The CDR3 spans 15 residues. V lost 3 bases, J lost 3 bases, and 3 bases stayed unmatched. The CDR3 reads CASSIWDRGDTEAFF. CDR3 in DNA: TGTGCCAGTAGTATCTGGGACAGGGGGGACACTGAAGCTTTCTTT.

J is TRBJ2-5 and V is TRBV5-1; either TRBD1 or TRBD2 may supply D (6 bases each). The germline V gene encodes CDR1 SGHRS and CDR2 YFSETQ. Trimming took 1 base from V and 5 from J, leaving 15 bases between them. This CDR3 comprises 15 residues. The chain's CDR3 is CASSLLPGAMETQYF. As DNA, the CDR3 is TGCGCCAGCAGCTTGCTCCCGGGGGCCATGGAGACCCAGTACTTC.

CDR3: CASSLQRVGTGELFF. CDR3 coding DNA: TGTGCCAGCAGTTTACAGCGCGTCGGGACCGGGGAGCTGTTTTTT. This chain uses TRBV28 with TRBJ2-2, with no clear D. The CDR3 extends over 15 amino acids. Germline values: CDR1 MDHEN, CDR2 SYDVKM. V lost 2 bases and J lost 5, with 12 bases in between.

The chain couples TRBV7-8 to TRBJ2-1; no reliable D call. The germline gives CDR1 SGHVS, CDR2 FQNEAQ. Trimming pared 1 base from V and 7 bases from J, leaving 8 bases between. The CDR3 is made up of 13 amino acids. The CDR3 DNA follows: TGTGCCAGCAGCTTAGGAAGATGGAATGAGCAGTTCTTC. Translating it yields CASSLGRWNEQFF.

This clone was seen a handful of times. The chain couples TRBV19 to TRBJ2-6, with unresolved D. Germline V gives CDR1 LNHDA, CDR2 SQIVND (reference sequence). V gave up 4 bases and J gave up 3 bases, with 13 bases separating them. This CDR3 comprises 16 residues. The CDR3 region has the DNA TGTGCCAGTAGTAGTTCTGTGATGAGTGGGGCCAACGTCCTGACTTTC. Its protein is CASSSSVMSGANVLTF.

A remark on this clone: Other DNA sequences within the sample encode an identical CDR3. The chain joins TRBV4-1 to TRBJ1-2, with TRBD1 matching over 9 bases. CDR1 is MGHRA, CDR2 YSYEKL, per germline. The CDR3 spans 15 residues. The J segment lost 9 bases and the V segment lost 3 bases, leaving 11 bases of the junction unmatched. The CDR3 coding sequence is TGCGCCAGCAGCCAGGATCCGGGACAGGGTTTTAGCTACACCTTC. It codes for CASSQDPGQGFSYTF.

V and J are TRBV5-1 and TRBJ2-2; D may be TRBD1 or TRBD2 (5 bases each). The ends were cut back, 7 bases at V and 4 bases at J, with 14 bases in the middle. CDR3 length: 14 amino acids. Germline-derived CDR1 and CDR2 are SGHRS and YFSETQ. The CDR3 DNA sequence: TGCGCCAGCCAAATGGGGGTGTCCACCGGGGAGCTGTTTTTT. It specifies CASQMGVSTGELFF.

The rearrangement links TRBV18 to TRBJ2-7; TRBD1 might be the D (6 bases). The V end was cut by 6 bases, the J end by 3 bases, with 21 bases between. Germline CDR1 is KGHSH and CDR2 is LQKENI. This CDR3 is 16 amino acids long. Here the CDR3 reads CASSSGTPNLGYEQYF. CDR3 coding DNA: TGTGCCAGCTCGTCCGGGACACCCAACCTAGGCTACGAGCAGTACTTC.

The chain employs TRBV9 and TRBJ2-2; no clear D. V gave up 4 bases and J gave up 2 bases, with 12 bases separating them. Germline V CDR1 and CDR2: SGDLS, YYNGEE. CDR3 size: 15 residues. CDR3 nucleotide sequence: TGTGCCAGCAGCCCAGCACCATCAAACACCGGGGAGCTGTTTTTT. As protein: CASSPAPSNTGELFF. The full variable domain, completed using reference TRBV9 and TRBJ2-2, is DSGVTQTPKHLITATGQRVTLRCSPRSGDLSVYWYQQSLDQGLQFLIQYYNGEERAKGNILERFSAQQFPDLHSELNLSSLELGDSALYFCASSPAPSNTGELFFGEGSRLTVL.

The chain uses TRBV28 and TRBJ2-7; TRBD1 matches at 8 bases. V trimming: 4 bases; J trimming: 3 bases; junction bases outside the gene matches: 8. CDR1 MDHEN and CDR2 SYDVKM come from the germline V gene. The CDR3 contains 15 residues. The CDR3 DNA follows: TGTGCCAGCAGTTCCCCCGGGACAGGACTCTACGAGCAGTACTTC. Amino acids: CASSSPGTGLYEQYF.

The rearrangement joins TRBV29-1 to TRBJ2-7, with 11 bases fitting TRBD1. The V and J ends lost 7 bases and 5 bases, in that order; junction bases with no gene match: 10. In germline, CDR1 is SQVTM, CDR2 ANQGSEA. This CDR3 spans 14 amino acids. CDR3 sequence reads: CSAGQGALLDEQYF. DNA of the CDR3: TGCAGCGCCGGACAGGGGGCGCTTCTCGACGAGCAGTACTTC.

The chain couples TRBV28 to TRBJ2-7; D is perhaps TRBD1 (7 bases). The length of the CDR3 is 15 residues. V shed 5 bases and J shed 5 bases, with 19 bases lying between them. CDR1 is MDHEN, CDR2 SYDVKM, per germline. This chain's CDR3 is CASSTGGGGRDEQYF. The DNA of the CDR3 is TGTGCCAGCAGTACTGGAGGAGGGGGCAGGGACGAGCAGTACTTC.

This clone turned up a few times. J is TRBJ2-7 and V is TRBV5-1, with D unclear. Germline loops: CDR1 SGHRS, CDR2 YFSETQ. The CDR3 has 12 residues. Trimming cost V 0 bases and J 2 bases, with 3 bases left between them. The CDR3 DNA sequence: TGCGCCAGCAGCTTGGAACCCTACGAGCAGTACTTC. It specifies CASSLEPYEQYF.

This chain links TRBV12-5 with TRBJ2-1, with 7 bases matching TRBD2. CDR1 LGHNT and CDR2 FRNRAP come from the germline V gene. There are 16 residues in the CDR3. The ends lost 2 bases at V and 0 bases at J; junction bases unmatched: 4. The CDR3 loop reads CASGLFRGSSYNEQFF. The DNA of the CDR3 is TGTGCTAGTGGTTTGTTTCGCGGGAGCTCCTACAATGAGCAGTTCTTC.

The chain has TRBV6-1 and TRBJ2-3; TRBD2 matches 9 bases. Germline CDR1 reads MNHNS; CDR2 reads SASEGT. The trim removed 2 bases at V and 3 bases at J, leaving 6 bases unmatched. CDR3 length: 16 residues. DNA for the CDR3: TGTGCCAGCAGTGAAAGAGAACTAGCGGGTACAGATACGCAGTATTTT. This encodes CASSERELAGTDTQYF.

This clone was counted a few times. The chain links TRBV28 to TRBJ2-7; 8 bases align to TRBD2. The germline gives CDR1 MDHEN, CDR2 SYDVKM. J was trimmed by 3 bases and V by 4 bases; bases with no gene match: 11. CDR3 size: 16 residues. CDR3 residues: CASSSMGSGRLYEQYF. CDR3 sequence (DNA): TGTGCCAGCAGTTCCATGGGGAGCGGGAGACTCTACGAGCAGTACTTC.